This TCR beta chain was sequenced in a study of PD-1 blockade in classical Hodgkin lymphoma. Across the study: Patients were infused with nivolumab 3 mg/kg every 2 weeks. Broader study findings: Whereas CD4+ TCR diversity had risen significantly by C4D1, CD8+ TCR diversity had not. Reported findings placed baseline TCR diversity lower in newly diagnosed patients (compared with healthy donors).

No patient escaped relapse after autologous stem cell transplantation, and brentuximab vedotin exposure varied. Germline loops: CDR1 SEHNR, CDR2 FQNEAQ (reference sequence). The CDR3 consists of 15 residues. Deletions cut 5 bases from V and 0 bases from J, with 14 bases between. Some clones are missing from TCRdb's copy, which holds only in-frame ones; the method was immunoSEQ multiplex PCR. The data show roughly 41,000 clones, with just over 85% seen just once and 7% to 9% held by the top ten. Details on this clone: Its antigen is not identified.

The receptor was derived from a human donor with classical Hodgkin lymphoma. The rearrangement joins TRBV7-9 to TRBJ2-7; D uncertain. The material sequenced was peripheral blood mononuclear cells (PBMCs), taken before the second cycle of nivolumab. CDR3 in amino acids: CASSPGPVSSYEQYF. In DNA form, the CDR3 reads TGTGCCAGCAGCCCAGGCCCCGTGAGCTCCTACGAGCAGTACTTC.